These 20 T cell receptor beta chains originate from one sample sequenced in a study of blood T cell repertoires in COVID-19. Using immunoSEQ multiplex PCR, the repertoire was profiled, and TCRdb retains in-frame clones only, with some absent. The sample carries 85,000 to 130,000 clones, about four fifths recorded once. The sequenced sample was peripheral blood. These receptors all stem from a woman aged 80 or older with active or convalescent COVID-19.

This clone was seen a few times. The chain combines TRBV29-1 with TRBJ1-1; 9 positions agree with TRBD1. Germline V gene sequence: CDR1 SQVTM, CDR2 ANQGSEA. The trim removed 6 bases at V and 1 base at J, leaving 6 bases unmatched. The CDR3 loop spans 14 amino acids. CDR3 DNA sequence: TGCAGCGTCGGGACAGGGACCCCGAACACTGAAGCTTTCTTT. This codes for CSVGTGTPNTEAFF.

V usage is TRBV7-9 and J usage is TRBJ1-1; weak D call: TRBD1 (6 bases). V gave up 5 bases and J gave up 5 bases, with 15 bases separating them. There are 14 residues in the CDR3. Germline V gives CDR1 SEHNR, CDR2 FQNEAQ (reference sequence). CDR3 protein: CASSRTEGATEAFF. For the CDR3, the DNA is TGTGCCAGCAGCAGGACAGAAGGAGCGACTGAAGCTTTCTTT.

The chain joins TRBV19 to TRBJ2-2; 10 nucleotides agree with TRBD1. CDR1 and CDR2 from the germline V gene are LNHDA and SQIVND (reference sequence). V was pared by 3 bases and J by 6 bases, with 4 bases of the junction left unmatched. There are 15 residues in the CDR3. The chain's CDR3 is CASSIPGQGSGELFF. The CDR3 bases are TGTGCCAGTAGTATCCCGGGACAGGGGTCCGGGGAGCTGTTTTTT.

The chain combines TRBV5-1 with TRBJ1-5, with TRBD1 matching 8 bases. CDR3 length: 14 amino acids. With 5 bases clipped from V and 6 bases from J, the junction kept 7 bases outside the gene matches. Germline-derived CDR1 and CDR2 are SGHRS and YFSETQ. The CDR3 DNA is TGCGCCAGCAGTCTGACAGGGGATACTCAGCCCCAGCATTTT. Its translation is CASSLTGDTQPQHF.

V gene TRBV3-1 (or the pseudogene TRBV3-2) combines with J gene TRBJ1-1; the match to TRBD1 covers 11 bases. Germline assignment: CDR1 LGHDT and CDR2 YNNKEL (reference sequence). With 4 bases clipped from V and 4 bases from J, the junction kept 2 bases outside the gene matches. The CDR3 covers 14 residues. The CDR3 nucleotides read TGTGCCAGCAGCCTCGGGACAGGGGGCACTGAAGCTTTCTTT. The encoded protein is CASSLGTGGTEAFF.

The CDR3 region has the DNA TGTGCCAGCAGACCGGGTGGGGGGGCGCGGCAGCCCCAGCATTTT. Translating gives CASRPGGGARQPQHF. The chain employs TRBV27 and TRBJ1-5; a weak D match, TRBD1 (6 bases). CDR1 and CDR2 from the germline V gene are MNHEY and SMNVEV (reference sequence). There are 15 residues in the CDR3. The ends were cut back, 6 bases at V and 7 bases at J, with 19 bases in the middle.

The J gene is TRBJ1-5, the V gene TRBV19; D unclear. From germline, CDR1 is LNHDA and CDR2 SQIVND (reference sequence). The CDR3 loop spans 14 amino acids. The V end was cut by 1 base, the J end by 5 bases, with 9 bases between. Here the CDR3 reads CASSIGQPYQPQHF. The DNA for the CDR3 is TGTGCCAGTAGTATAGGACAACCATATCAGCCCCAGCATTTT.

The V gene is TRBV2, the J gene TRBJ1-4, with D hard to call. The V gene lost 7 bases and the J gene lost 0 bases, with 12 bases spanning the gap. The V gene's germline CDR1 is SNHLY and CDR2 FYNNEI. CDR3 length: 15 residues. The CDR3 loop is CASMRAGATNEKLFF. The CDR3 DNA sequence: TGTGCCAGCATGAGGGCCGGGGCAACTAATGAAAAACTGTTTTTT.

This clone was observed a handful of times. The CDR3 region is CASSQFHAGTGGGNTIYF. CDR3 in DNA: TGCGCCAGCAGCCAATTCCATGCCGGGACAGGCGGCGGAAACACCATATATTTT. The chain couples TRBV4-1 to TRBJ1-3, with 8 bases matching TRBD1. The germline V gene encodes CDR1 MGHRA and CDR2 YSYEKL. The length of the CDR3 is 18 residues. The trim removed 2 bases at V and 4 bases at J, leaving 13 bases unmatched.

The V call is TRBV2, the J call TRBJ1-4, with no clear D. The ends were cut back, 5 bases at V and 4 bases at J, with 11 bases in the middle. Per the germline V gene, CDR1 is SNHLY and CDR2 is FYNNEI. This CDR3 is 14 amino acids long. The chain's CDR3 is CASSFLTINEKLFF. The CDR3 DNA follows: TGTGCCAGCAGTTTTCTAACGATTAATGAAAAACTGTTTTTT.

The genes are TRBV7-9 and TRBJ2-5, with TRBD2 matching over 9 bases. The CDR3 loop spans 13 amino acids. J lost 5 bases, V lost 5 bases, and 3 bases had no gene match. Germline CDR1 reads SEHNR; CDR2 reads FQNEAQ (reference sequence). DNA for the CDR3: TGTGCCAGCAGCCCCAGCGGGAGGGAGACCCAGTACTTC. This codes for CASSPSGRETQYF.

The chain has TRBV3-1 (or the pseudogene TRBV3-2) and TRBJ2-2; 16 bases are shared with TRBD2. The CDR3 consists of 16 residues. The germline CDR1 and CDR2 sequences are LGHDT and YNNKEL (reference sequence). Losses at the gene ends were 3 bases for V and 6 bases for J; bases not matched to a gene: 1. The CDR3 region has the DNA TGTGCCAGCAGCCAGGGACTAGCGGGAGGGGCCGGGGAGCTGTTTTTT. Protein: CASSQGLAGGAGELFF.

The chain recombines TRBV5-6 with TRBJ1-2; a weak D match, TRBD1 (5 bases). Germline V gives CDR1 SGHDT, CDR2 YYEEEE. The CDR3 is 15 amino acids. Deletions cut 0 bases from V and 1 base from J, with 10 bases between. DNA of the CDR3: TGTGCCAGCAGCTTGGCCGTCAGGGTTAACTATGGCTACACCTTC. Amino acids: CASSLAVRVNYGYTF.

This clone was seen a few times. The chain joins TRBV28 to TRBJ1-2; D might be TRBD1 (6 bases). The CDR3 is 15 amino acids. The germline V and J ends were trimmed by 5 bases and 4 bases, with 17 bases remaining between them. The germline V gene encodes CDR1 MDHEN and CDR2 SYDVKM. CDR3 in amino acids: CASSKQGTLVYGYTF. The DNA for the CDR3 is TGTGCCAGCAGTAAACAGGGCACCCTAGTCTATGGCTACACCTTC.

About this clone: In the same sample, other DNA sequences code for this CDR3. The chain recombines TRBV30 with TRBJ2-3; TRBD1 matches at 7 bases. In germline, CDR1 is GTSNPN, CDR2 SVGIG (reference sequence). V lost 0 bases, J lost 4 bases, and 7 bases stayed unmatched. The CDR3 covers 15 residues. CDR3 sequence (DNA): TGTGCCTGGAGTGTAGGGAACAGGGGTGCAGATACGCAGTATTTT. The encoded protein is CAWSVGNRGADTQYF.

CDR3 nucleotide sequence: TGCGCCAGCAGCTTGGGGACAGTTAATTCACCCCTCCACTTT. Protein product: CASSLGTVNSPLHF. The chain joins TRBV5-1 to TRBJ1-6, with D perhaps TRBD1 (6 bases). The CDR3 length is 14 residues. The V end lost 0 bases, the J end lost 6 bases, and 7 bases lay between the germline ends. Looked up from germline, CDR1 is SGHRS and CDR2 is YFSETQ.

This rearrangement joins TRBV7-8 to TRBJ1-4; no clear D gene. CDR1 is SGHVS, CDR2 FQNEAQ, per germline. The CDR3 is made up of 16 amino acids. V lost 1 base and J 5 bases, leaving 14 bases between the germline ends. The CDR3 DNA follows: TGTGCCAGCAGCTTAGAAGGGCCAGGACTAAATGAAAAACTGTTTTTT. Its protein product is CASSLEGPGLNEKLFF.

The chain employs TRBV6-2 or TRBV6-3 and TRBJ1-5; D is perhaps TRBD1 (5 bases). Germline CDR1 MNHEY, CDR2 SVGEGT. This CDR3 contains 17 residues. Trimming cost V 6 bases and J 4 bases, with 22 bases left between them. The DNA of the CDR3 is TGTGCCAGCAGCCCTAGGGTGTTTGCAGGGAAAAATCAGCCCCAGCATTTT. It codes for CASSPRVFAGKNQPQHF.

The chain uses TRBV9 and TRBJ2-3; D not resolved. V lost 6 bases to trimming and J lost 0 bases, with 17 bases between them. There are 16 residues in the CDR3. The germline V gene encodes CDR1 SGDLS and CDR2 YYNGEE. CDR3 bases: TGTGCCAGCACCTACCGAGGTGATCCTAGCACAGATACGCAGTATTTT. As protein: CASTYRGDPSTDTQYF.

This clone was detected only a few times. The rearrangement links TRBV6-5 to TRBJ2-5; the D gene is possibly TRBD2 (6 bases). Germline CDR1 and CDR2: MNHEY and SVGAGI. The CDR3 is 15 residues long. With 2 bases removed from V and 5 bases from J, the gap between germline ends came to 15 bases. CDR3 residues: CASSYGGIVIETQYF. The CDR3 DNA follows: TGTGCCAGCAGTTACGGCGGGATAGTGATTGAGACCCAGTACTTC.